One and the same sample provided the 3 T cell receptor beta chains below, sequenced in a study of identical twins (dated by TCRdb to the mid-2010s). Libraries were prepared through 5' RACE. Sequencing instrument: Illumina HiSeq 2000. TCRdb redid the processing of the public reads, applying fastp at Q25 and MiXCR, and retained in-frame beta chains. Under each unique CDR3 protein, matching rows form one entry showing the most common genes and DNA. This sample comprises roughly 350,000 distinct CDR3 sequences, roughly 9% of them detected only once. 8.5% to 10% of the sample lies in the top ten. The sequencing input was naive T cells sorted from blood. The sample's cell subset or site, from its label and the paper: cells isolated with a human naive T-cell isolation kit. Source of these receptors: a woman aged 50 to 60 in good health.

V and J are TRBV25-1 and TRBJ1-1; TRBD1 matches at 7 bases. J lost 10 bases, V lost 8 bases, and 13 bases had no gene match. Germline V lookup: CDR1 MGHDK, CDR2 SYGVNS. CDR3 length: 13 residues. The CDR3 DNA follows: TGTGCCAGCGGACGACAGGGTTCTTGGGGAGCTTTCTTT. Translating it yields CASGRQGSWGAFF. The full variable domain, completed using reference TRBV25-1 and TRBJ1-1, is EADIYQTPRYLVIGTGKKITLECSQTMGHDKMYWYQQDPGMELHLIHYSYGVNSTEKGDLSSESTVSRIRTEHFPLTLESARPSHTSQYLCASGRQGSWGAFFGQGTRLTVV.

This clonotype was picked up many times. The genes are TRBV27 and TRBJ1-1; D might be TRBD1 (5 bases). V shed 7 bases and J shed 1 base, with 10 bases lying between them. In germline, CDR1 is MNHEY, CDR2 SMNVEV (reference sequence). The CDR3 contains 13 residues. The CDR3 loop reads CASTRTGNTEAFF. The CDR3 nucleotides are TGTGCCAGCACTCGAACAGGGAACACTGAAGCTTTCTTT.

This chain joins TRBV19 and TRBJ1-1, with D perhaps TRBD1 (5 bases). Trimming took 7 bases from V and 1 from J, leaving 7 bases between them. The CDR3 sequence is 12 residues long. The germline gives CDR1 LNHDA, CDR2 SQIVND (reference sequence). In nucleotides, the CDR3 is TGTGCCAGTAAAAGGGGGAACACTGAAGCTTTCTTT. Translating it yields CASKRGNTEAFF.